This entry describes one T cell receptor beta chain. Its target is unknown. One end of the junction is discordant with germline, which a read error may explain. The CDR3 loop spans 17 amino acids. CDR1 and CDR2 (germline): SGHNT, YENEEA. With a constant-region primer, TCR beta cDNA was made from about 0.55 ug of total RNA. The TCR beta library was amplified through three nested multiplex PCR rounds in a modified ARM-PCR procedure. A C-beta reverse primer and TRBV1-TRBV30 forward primers served in each of the first two PCR rounds, at 10 cycles apiece. From the multiplex PCR reads, TCRdb called clonotypes with MiXCR, one entry per CDR3 protein. In the table there are approximately 320,000 distinct CDR3 sequences, 45% to 70% of which are singletons. This record comes from a study of tumor-infiltrating lymphocytes in primary liver carcinoma. RNA was extracted from whole blood without cell sorting, alongside germline DNA. Researchers reported drawing 3.5 to 5 milliliters of peripheral blood before surgery.

Study conclusions and caveats: Tumor-adjacent and tumor-blood pairs shared less of their repertoires than tumor region pairs shared.

The sequence was obtained from a woman in her twenties or thirties with primary liver carcinoma and hepatitis B virus infection. The sequencing sample was made of peripheral blood. This sequence joins TRBV11-3 and TRBJ2-4, with 9 bases lining up with TRBD2. The CDR3 sequence: CASPPLIAGVDKSIQYF. The CDR3 nucleotides read TGTGCCAGCCCCCCCCTAATAGCGGGAGTGGACAAAAGCATTCAGTACTTC.